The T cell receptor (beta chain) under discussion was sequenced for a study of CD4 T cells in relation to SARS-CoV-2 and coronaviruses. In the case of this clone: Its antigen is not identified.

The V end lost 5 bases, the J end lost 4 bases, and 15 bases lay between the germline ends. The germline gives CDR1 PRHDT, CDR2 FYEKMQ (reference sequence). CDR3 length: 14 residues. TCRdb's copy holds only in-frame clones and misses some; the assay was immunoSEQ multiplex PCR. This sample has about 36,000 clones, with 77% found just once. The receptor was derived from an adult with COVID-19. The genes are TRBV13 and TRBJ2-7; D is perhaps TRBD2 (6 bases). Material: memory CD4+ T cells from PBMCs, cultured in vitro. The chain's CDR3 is CASSGGKAVYEQYF. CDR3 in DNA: TGTGCCAGCAGCGGCGGGAAGGCGGTTTACGAGCAGTACTTC.